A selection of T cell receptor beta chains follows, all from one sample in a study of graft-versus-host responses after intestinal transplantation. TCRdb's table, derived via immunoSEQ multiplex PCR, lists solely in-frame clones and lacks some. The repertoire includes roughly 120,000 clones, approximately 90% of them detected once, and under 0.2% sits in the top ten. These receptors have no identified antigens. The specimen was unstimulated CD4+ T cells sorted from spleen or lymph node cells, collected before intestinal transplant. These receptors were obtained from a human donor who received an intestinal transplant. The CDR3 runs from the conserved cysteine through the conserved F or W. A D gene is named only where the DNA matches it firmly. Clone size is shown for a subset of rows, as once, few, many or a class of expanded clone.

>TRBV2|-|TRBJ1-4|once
TGTGGACTCAGGGAAGATGAAAAACTGTTTTTT
CGLREDEKLFF
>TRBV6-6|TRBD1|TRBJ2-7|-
TGTGCCAGCAGCAGACAGGGGGACGAGCAGTACTTC
CASSRQGDEQYF
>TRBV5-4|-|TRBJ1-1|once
TGTGCCAGCAGCTTGTCAGGGAGGACTGAAGCTTTCTTT
CASSLSGRTEAFF
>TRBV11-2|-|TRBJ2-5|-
TGTGCCAGCAGCGGGGGGGGGCGCTTGGAGACCCAGTACTTC
CASSGGGRLETQYF
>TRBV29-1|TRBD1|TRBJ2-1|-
TGCAGCGTCGGACAGGGGGCTAGGGTTGAGCAGTTCTTC
CSVGQGARVEQFF
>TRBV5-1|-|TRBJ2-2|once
TGCGCCAGCAGCTTGGACCAGACTAGGGGCGGGGAGCTGTTTTTT
CASSLDQTRGGELFF
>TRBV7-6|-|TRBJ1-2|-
TGTGCCAGCAGCTTAGCGGGGGGGCTCGGATATGGCTACACCTTC
CASSLAGGLGYGYTF
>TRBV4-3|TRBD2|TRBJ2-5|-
TGCGCCAGCAGCCAAGGGGTCGGGGGGGGCCAAGAGACCCAGTACTTC
CASSQGVGGGQETQYF
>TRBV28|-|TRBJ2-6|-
TGTGCCAGCAGCCAAGCCTTAGCTGGGGCCAACGTCCTGACTTTC
CASSQALAGANVLTF
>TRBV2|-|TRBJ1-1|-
TGTGCCAGCAGAGAAACACAGTCACCGGGAGCTGAAGCTTTCTTT
CASRETQSPGAEAFF
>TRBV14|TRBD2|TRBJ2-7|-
TGTGCCAGCAGCCAAGACCTAGCGGGAGGGCTCGAGGGGTACGAGCAGTACTTC
CASSQDLAGGLEGYEQYF
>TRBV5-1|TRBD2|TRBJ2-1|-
TGCGCCAGCAGCGCGGGACTAGCGGAATACAATGAGCAGTTCTTC
CASSAGLAEYNEQFF
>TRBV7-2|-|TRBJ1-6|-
TGTGCCAGCAGCTTAGCGGCGACTACAGTTTTCCGTTCCTATAATTCACCCCTCCACTTT
CASSLAATTVFRSYNSPLHF